This TCR beta chain originates from a study of cytomegalovirus exposure and HLA in healthy donors. V lost 4 bases and J lost 1; bases outside the gene matches: 14. CDR3 length: 18 amino acids. With regard to this clone: Its antigen is undetermined.

The PCR contained 60 Vbeta and 13 Jbeta primers. TCRdb keeps only in-frame clones here, not all; method: immunoSEQ multiplex PCR. The table shows about 150,000 clones, with about 85% occurring only once. Study-wide findings and caveats: The authors reported that TCR beta sequences could predict HLA-A and HLA-B alleles. These predictions were accurate for most subjects in the first cohort. Associated with HLA alleles at 0.05 false discovery rate in a later analysis were over 15,000 TCR beta sequences. High specificity and sensitivity for cytomegalovirus status were reported for the classifier. Highest at DRB1 and lowest at HLA-C, TCR association rates differed among HLA loci in a later analysis.

This clonotype originated in a man aged 30-40 years in good health and CMV-seropositive. This chain uses TRBV5-3 with TRBJ2-7, with 10 bases fitting TRBD1. TRBV5-3 is labeled an ORF, and its function is uncertain. The sample comprised PBMCs. The CDR3 DNA reads as TGTGCCAGAAGCCTCCGACAGGGGGCTTTAGGAAAATCCTACGAGCAGTACTTC. It encodes CARSLRQGALGKSYEQYF.